This is a list of T cell receptor beta chains from one sample in a study of T cell responses to AZD1222 COVID-19 vaccine. Produced via immunoSEQ multiplex PCR; TCRdb's table is partial and in-frame only. The table lists some 170,000 clones, about 89% of them singletons. The sequencing here drew on peripheral blood, taken on day 0 of AZD1222 vaccination. The source of these receptors is an adult in good health. CDR3s include the opening cysteine and the closing phenylalanine or tryptophan.

j_call | cdr3_length | v_call | cdr3_aa
TRBJ2-5 | 13 | TRBV29-1 | CSAEAGGPETQYF
TRBJ2-1 | 13 | TRBV5-1 | CASRRSSYNEQFF
TRBJ2-7 | 13 | TRBV11-3 | CASSTDRAATQYF
TRBJ1-5 | 15 | TRBV5-1 | CASSFTGDTNQPQHF
TRBJ1-2 | 15 | TRBV6-5 | CASRDPGQGPRGYTF
TRBJ2-3 | 16 | TRBV4-3 | CASSQNGLGLTDTQYF
TRBJ1-2 | 13 | TRBV6-6 | CASSPTGDYGYTF
TRBJ2-1 | 13 | TRBV7-2 | CASSNFGGNEQFF
TRBJ2-3 | 15 | TRBV5-1 | CASSWGGVGTDTQYF
TRBJ2-2 | 16 | TRBV7-9 | CASSLSGQLNTGELFF
TRBJ2-3 | 16 | TRBV28 | CASMTTGVGLRDTQYF
TRBJ1-5 | 15 | TRBV6-5 | CASSDRTGGNQPQHF
TRBJ2-5 | 14 | TRBV11-1 | CASSLAGVQETQYF
TRBJ2-7 | 12 | TRBV28 | CASSRAPLEQYF
TRBJ1-1 | 13 | TRBV12-3/TRBV12-4 | CASSLAGGTEAFF
TRBJ1-5 | 14 | TRBV3-1/TRBV3-2 | CASSIQNSNQPQHF
TRBJ2-2 | 14 | TRBV5-1 | CASSFGGNTGELFF
TRBJ1-3 | 17 | TRBV5-1 | CASSLDPPEGNGNTIYF
TRBJ1-3 | 15 | TRBV5-1 | CASSLEAGVGNTIYF
TRBJ1-5 | 16 | TRBV30 | CAWSELGRGGNQPQHF
TRBJ1-2 | 13 | TRBV5-7 | CASSSTGGYGYTF
TRBJ1-2 | 14 | TRBV28 | CASSLYRPGNGYTF
TRBJ2-7 | 14 | TRBV6-2/TRBV6-3 | CASSRSESSYEQYF
TRBJ1-1 | 15 | TRBV10-2 | CASSAPHRGDTEAFF
TRBJ1-4 | 15 | TRBV19 | CASSPSPGTDEKLFF
TRBJ1-1 | 12 | TRBV25-1 | CASSESPHQAFF
TRBJ2-4 | 14 | TRBV3-1/TRBV3-2 | CASSAKGGVDIQYF
TRBJ1-4 | 14 | TRBV7-2 | CASRTGGFNEKLFF
TRBJ1-2 | 13 | TRBV28 | CASRVLGSYGYTF
TRBJ1-5 | 9 | TRBV5-6 | CARGQPQHF
TRBJ1-1 | 16 | TRBV9 | CASSFSGQGLITEAFF